The sequence of this TCR beta chain was determined in a study of T-cell memory formation after mild COVID-19. This clonotype showed up many times. Its antigen is undetermined. This CDR3 has 14 residues. V lost 2 bases and J lost 2; bases outside the gene matches: 2. Per germline, CDR1 SNHLY and CDR2 FYNNEI. Constant-segment-primed 5'RACE gave TCR alpha and TCR beta cDNA libraries with sample barcodes and UMIs. Using its own MiXCR run on the 5' RACE reads, TCRdb lists one record per CDR3 protein. The table includes fewer than 400,000 distinct CDR3 sequences, 16% detected once. The study, taken as a whole, reports: Pre-infection memory held some responding clones, suggesting pre-existing cross-reactive T cells responded. Later expanders leaned CD4+, whereas clones that contracted between day 15 and 85 were balanced CD4/CD8.

Material: PBMCs or a T cell subset sorted from them (not recorded which). The chain is built from TRBV2 and TRBJ2-7; TRBD1 aligns across 8 bases. This sequence was found in a man between 18 and 35 years old who had mild COVID-19 (a few samples of this study predate the infection). Cell type and time point are not known. CDR3 coding DNA: TGTGCCAGCAGTGAACAGGGGGCGACCTACGAGCAGTACGTC. This sequence encodes CASSEQGATYEQYV.